The T cell receptor (beta chain) under discussion was sequenced for a study of regulatory T cells in long-lasting Graves disease. General observations from the study: Persistent patients had more shared public clonotypes (under 3,000) than new patients (about 1,000). Compared with new cases, persistent Graves' patients showed reduced TCR diversity. Favored gene segments in persistent disease were TRBV28, TRBJ1-2 and TRBJ2-5.

Combining iRepertoire HTBI primers with Arm-PCR of CDR3 regions, the authors built TCR beta libraries. TCRdb re-derived calls from the multiplex PCR reads in MiXCR, one entry per CDR3 protein. In the table there are 600,000 to 800,000 distinct CDR3 sequences, 30% of which are singletons. This clonotype has more than one count but fewer than ten. What it binds is unknown. The germline V and J ends were trimmed by 5 bases and 5 bases, with 15 bases remaining between them. The CDR3 length is 14 residues. Germline CDR1 and CDR2: LNHDA and SQIVND (reference sequence). Time point given: persistent/refractory GD, antithyroid drugs over 5 years with positive TRAb. With RNA extracted from PBMCs as input, the TCR library was made. A blood draw put around 9 milliliters of peripheral blood into EDTA tubes.

The sequencing here drew on peripheral blood mononuclear cells (PBMCs), taken when the disease was refractory, from a patient treated with antithyroid drugs. This receptor was taken from a female donor with Graves disease. The chain is built from TRBV19 and TRBJ1-1; a weak D match, TRBD1 (5 bases). The CDR3, as DNA: TGTGCCAGTAGTCTAGGGGCCGCGGGGACTGAAGCTTTCTTT. It codes for CASSLGAAGTEAFF. Supplemented by reference TRBV19 and TRBJ1-1, the full variable domain reads DGGITQSPKYLFRKEGQNVTLSCEQNLNHDAMYWYRQDPGQGLRLIYYSQIVNDFQKGDIAEGYSVSREKKESFPLTVTSAQKNPTAFYLCASSLGAAGTEAFFGQGTRLTVV.